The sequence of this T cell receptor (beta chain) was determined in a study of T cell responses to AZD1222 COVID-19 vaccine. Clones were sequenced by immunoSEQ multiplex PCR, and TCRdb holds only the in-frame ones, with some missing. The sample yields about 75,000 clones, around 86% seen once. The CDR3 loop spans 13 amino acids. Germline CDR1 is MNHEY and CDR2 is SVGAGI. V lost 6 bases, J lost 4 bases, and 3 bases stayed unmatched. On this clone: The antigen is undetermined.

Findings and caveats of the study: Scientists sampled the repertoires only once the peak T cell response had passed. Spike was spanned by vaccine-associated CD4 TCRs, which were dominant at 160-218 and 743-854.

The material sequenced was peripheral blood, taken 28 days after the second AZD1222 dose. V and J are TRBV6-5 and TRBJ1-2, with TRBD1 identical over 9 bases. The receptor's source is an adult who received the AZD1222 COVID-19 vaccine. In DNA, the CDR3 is TGTGCCAGCAGGAGGGGACAGGGCTATGGCTACACCTTC. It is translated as CASRRGQGYGYTF.